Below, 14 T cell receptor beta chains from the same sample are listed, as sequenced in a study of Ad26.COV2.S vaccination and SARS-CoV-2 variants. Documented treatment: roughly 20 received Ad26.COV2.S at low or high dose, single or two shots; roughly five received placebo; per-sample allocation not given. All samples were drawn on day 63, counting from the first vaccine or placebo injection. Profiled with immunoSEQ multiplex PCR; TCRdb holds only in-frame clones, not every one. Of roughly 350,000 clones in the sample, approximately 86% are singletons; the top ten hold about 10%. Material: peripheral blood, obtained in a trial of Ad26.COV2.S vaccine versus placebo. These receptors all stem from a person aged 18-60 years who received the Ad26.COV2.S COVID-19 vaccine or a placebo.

Here the CDR3 reads CASSLQGGGTYNEQFF. The CDR3, as DNA: TGCGCCAGCAGCTTGCAAGGGGGAGGAACCTACAATGAGCAGTTCTTC. The chain couples TRBV5-1 to TRBJ2-1; D assignment may be TRBD1 or TRBD2 (6 bases each). This CDR3 has 16 residues. Germline V gene sequence: CDR1 SGHRS, CDR2 YFSETQ. V dropped 1 base and J dropped 2 bases, with 13 bases sitting between them.

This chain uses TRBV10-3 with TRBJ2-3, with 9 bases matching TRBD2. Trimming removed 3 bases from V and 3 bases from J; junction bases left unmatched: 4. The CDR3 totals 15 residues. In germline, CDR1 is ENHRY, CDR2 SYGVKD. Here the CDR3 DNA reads TGTGCCATCAGTGACCTTGGACTAGCGACAGATACGCAGTATTTT. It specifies CAISDLGLATDTQYF.

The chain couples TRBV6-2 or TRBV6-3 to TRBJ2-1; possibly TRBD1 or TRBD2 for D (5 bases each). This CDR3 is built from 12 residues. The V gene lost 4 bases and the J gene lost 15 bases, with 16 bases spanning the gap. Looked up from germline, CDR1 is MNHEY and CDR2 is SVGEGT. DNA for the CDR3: TGTGCCAGCAGTTCCGTTCGGGACCCTGGGTTCTTC. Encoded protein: CASSSVRDPGFF.

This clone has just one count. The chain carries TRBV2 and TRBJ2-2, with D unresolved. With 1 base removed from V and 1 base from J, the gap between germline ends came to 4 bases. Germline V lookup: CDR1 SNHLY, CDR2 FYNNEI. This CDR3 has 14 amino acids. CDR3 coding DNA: TGTGCCAGCAGTGAAGTAGAGAACACCGGGGAGCTGTTTTTT. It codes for CASSEVENTGELFF.

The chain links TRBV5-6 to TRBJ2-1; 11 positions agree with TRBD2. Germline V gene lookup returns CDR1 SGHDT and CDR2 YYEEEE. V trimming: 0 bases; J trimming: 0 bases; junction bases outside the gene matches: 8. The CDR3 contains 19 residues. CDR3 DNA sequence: TGTGCCAGCAGCTTGGCTAGGGTAGCGGGGGGGAGCTCCTACAATGAGCAGTTCTTC. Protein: CASSLARVAGGSSYNEQFF. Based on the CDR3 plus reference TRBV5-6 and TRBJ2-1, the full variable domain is DAGVTQSPTHLIKTRGQQVTLRCSPKSGHDTVSWYQQALGQGPQFIFQYYEEEERQRGNFPDRFSGHQFPNYSSELNVNALLLGDSALYLCASSLARVAGGSSYNEQFFGPGTRLTVL.

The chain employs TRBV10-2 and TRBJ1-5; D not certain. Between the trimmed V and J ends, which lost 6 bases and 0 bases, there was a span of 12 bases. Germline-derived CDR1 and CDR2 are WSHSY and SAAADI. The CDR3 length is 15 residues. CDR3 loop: CASSTPSYSNQPQHF. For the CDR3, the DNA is TGCGCCAGCAGCACACCTAGTTATAGCAATCAGCCCCAGCATTTT.

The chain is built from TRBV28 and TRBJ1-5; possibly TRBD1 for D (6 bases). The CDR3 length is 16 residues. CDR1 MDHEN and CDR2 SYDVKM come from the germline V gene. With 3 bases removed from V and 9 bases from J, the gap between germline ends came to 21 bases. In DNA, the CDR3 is TGTGCCAGCAGTTTGGGGGGGCCCGAAGCCGATCGGCCCCAGCATTTT. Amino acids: CASSLGGPEADRPQHF.

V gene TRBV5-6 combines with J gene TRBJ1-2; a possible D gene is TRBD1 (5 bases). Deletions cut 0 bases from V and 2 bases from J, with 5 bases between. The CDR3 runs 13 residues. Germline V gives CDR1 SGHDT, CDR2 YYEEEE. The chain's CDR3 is CASSLGDNYGYTF. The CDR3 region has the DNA TGTGCCAGCAGCTTGGGGGACAACTATGGCTACACCTTC. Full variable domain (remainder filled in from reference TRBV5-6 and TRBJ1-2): DAGVTQSPTHLIKTRGQQVTLRCSPKSGHDTVSWYQQALGQGPQFIFQYYEEEERQRGNFPDRFSGHQFPNYSSELNVNALLLGDSALYLCASSLGDNYGYTFGSGTRLTVV.

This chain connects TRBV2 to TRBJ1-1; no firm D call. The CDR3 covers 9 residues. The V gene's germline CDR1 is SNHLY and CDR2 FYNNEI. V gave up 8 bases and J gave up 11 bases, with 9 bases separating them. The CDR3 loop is CASGFNAFF. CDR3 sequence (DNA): TGTGCCAGCGGATTTAATGCTTTCTTT.

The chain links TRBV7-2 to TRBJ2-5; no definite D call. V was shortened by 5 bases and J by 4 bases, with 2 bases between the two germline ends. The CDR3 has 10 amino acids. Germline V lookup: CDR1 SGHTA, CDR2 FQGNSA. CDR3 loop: CASSGETQYF. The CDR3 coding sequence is TGTGCCAGCAGCGGAGAGACCCAGTACTTC.

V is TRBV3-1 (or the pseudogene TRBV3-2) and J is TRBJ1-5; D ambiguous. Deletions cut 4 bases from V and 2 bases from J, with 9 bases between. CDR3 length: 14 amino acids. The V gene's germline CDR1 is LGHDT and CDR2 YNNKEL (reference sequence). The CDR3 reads CASSPQIGNQPQHF. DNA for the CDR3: TGTGCCAGCAGCCCGCAGATTGGCAATCAGCCCCAGCATTTT.

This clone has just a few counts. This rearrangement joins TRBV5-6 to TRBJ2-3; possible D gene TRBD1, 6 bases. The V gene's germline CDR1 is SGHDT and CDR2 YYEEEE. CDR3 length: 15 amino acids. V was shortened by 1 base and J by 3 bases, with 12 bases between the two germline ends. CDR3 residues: CASSLRSGVTDTQYF. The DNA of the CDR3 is TGTGCCAGCAGCTTGAGGTCAGGGGTTACAGATACGCAGTATTTT.

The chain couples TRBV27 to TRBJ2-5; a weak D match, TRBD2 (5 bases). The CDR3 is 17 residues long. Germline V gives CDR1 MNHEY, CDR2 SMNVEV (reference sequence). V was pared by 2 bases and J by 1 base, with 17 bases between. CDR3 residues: CASSLGSPAATQETQYF. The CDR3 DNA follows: TGTGCCAGCAGTTTAGGATCGCCAGCGGCTACCCAAGAGACCCAGTACTTC.

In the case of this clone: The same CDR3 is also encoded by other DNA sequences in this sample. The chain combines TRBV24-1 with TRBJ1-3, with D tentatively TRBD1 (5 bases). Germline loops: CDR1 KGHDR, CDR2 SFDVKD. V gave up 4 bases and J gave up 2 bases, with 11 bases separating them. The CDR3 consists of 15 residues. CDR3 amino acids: CATSDPGTAGNTIYF. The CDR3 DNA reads TGTGCCACCAGTGACCCCGGGACGGCTGGAAACACCATATATTTT.